This TCR beta chain stems from a study of technical replicates of blood from a handful of donors. Method: immunoSEQ multiplex PCR; TCRdb's copy keeps in-frame clones and lacks some. The table lists around 100,000 clones, over 95% of them singletons. Per the germline V gene, CDR1 is SGHVS and CDR2 is FQNEAQ. V was clipped by 4 bases and J by 9 bases; unmatched bases: 8. This CDR3 is built from 16 residues. The source of this sequence is a human donor in good health. The sequenced material came from T cells isolated from PBMCs. V is TRBV7-8 and J is TRBJ2-1, with 14 bases matching TRBD2. CDR3 region: CASSSGTSGGGGEQFF. CDR3 DNA sequence: TGTGCCAGCAGCTCCGGGACTAGCGGGGGCGGGGGTGAGCAGTTCTTC.